This T cell receptor beta chain stems from a study of blood T cells in healthy people across ages (dated by TCRdb to between 2015 and 2016). Background for the entire study: In model experiments, template switching captured roughly one uniquely barcoded TCR beta cDNA molecule for every two T cells. To track age-related changes in TCR beta repertoire diversity, the study relied on deep sequencing normalized with unique cDNA molecular identifiers. The donors were split into four age groups: young (average around 15 years), middle-aged (over 35), aged (about 62) and long-lived (approximately 80). To avoid experimental bias, donors of different ages were distributed randomly across sequencing lanes. The study analyzed two additional independent replicas of 1 million unique cDNA reads from the same blood draw for two donors, one aged 18 to 30 and one aged 80 or older.

The paper as a whole reports these results and caveats: Estimates of total diversity based on one million sequenced T cells were regarded as lower bounds and as underestimates. Since profiling was done on bulk unsorted PBMCs, naive and antigen-experienced compartments could not be conclusively compared. Compared with the aged group, the long-lived group had more naive CD4+ T cells, fewer expanded clones and increased TCR diversity, a pattern suggesting age selection. Observed TCR beta diversity correlated strongly with the percentage of naive T cells measured by flow cytometry. Observed TCR beta diversity per million T cells fell roughly linearly with age, and a significant reduction was already apparent by age approximately 40. Donor CMV infection status was unknown, potentially confounding age-related changes in expanded clonotypes.

Libraries were prepared through 5' RACE. The run used an Illumina HiSeq 2500. A second PCR of about 6 to 11 cycles was run with a J-beta primer mix and a sample-barcoded 5' primer. A template-switch 5' adaptor carrying 12 random nucleotides introduced a unique molecular identifier onto each TCR beta cDNA molecule. At least 3 million CDR3-containing paired-end reads were obtained from each sample. First-strand cDNA was synthesized from all RNA with the Mint cDNA synthesis kit, primed by a TRBC-specific oligonucleotide. Following uracil-DNA glycosylase treatment, a first 18-cycle PCR with universal primers M1SS and BC2_uni_R was performed on all cDNA. In the authors' own workflow: For normalization, 1 million high-quality reads were randomly selected from each sample, with every read carrying a distinct molecular identifier. Reads with shared molecular identifiers were discarded instead of being binned into consensus sequences. MiTCR, run with a Q25 quality threshold and the strictest error-elimination algorithm, handled CDR3 identification, clonotype clustering and error correction. A nonparametric unseen species model using Euler transformation provided a lower-bound estimate of total TCR beta diversity. TCRdb reran the public reads through fastp at Q25 and MiXCR, keeping productive beta chains. CDR3 protein duplicates are merged, each entry listing the most common genes and DNA. These V and J calls derive from TCRdb rather than the authors' analysis. In all, the sample holds around 1.5 million distinct CDR3 sequences, and roughly 64% of those were seen once. Of the sample, 6.5% to 8% falls within the top ten clones.

The donors were around 39 Caucasian individuals from Russia, aged roughly 6 to 90 years, who were systemically healthy. Approximately 9.3 milliliters of peripheral blood were drawn from each donor into EDTA-treated Vacutainer tubes. Ficoll-Paque density-gradient centrifugation was used to isolate PBMCs, with at least 7 million per sample. Total RNA was extracted from PBMCs with Trizol reagent, with at least 5.5 micrograms obtained per sample. For every donor, flow cytometry on a PBMC aliquot measured the percentage of naive CD45RAhigh/CD27high T cells. Via the germline V gene, CDR1 is SGHVS and CDR2 FQNEAQ. The CDR3 spans 14 residues, from the cysteine through the phenylalanine. The DNA shown is the 42-base CDR3, in frame from base 1. V is shortened by 1 base, J by 4 bases, and the region joining them spans 9 bases. In the case of this clonotype: Its antigen has not been determined. Base qualities are missing; no much larger clone stands one base away.

The source of this sequence is a man younger than 35 in good health. Sequencing input: blood. Recombination linked TRBV7-8 to TRBJ2-3, with the D call perhaps TRBD1 or TRBD2, each one matching 6 bases. The bases are TGTGCCAGCAGCTTAGGGGGGGCGTCAGATACGCAGTATTTT. The encoded protein is CASSLGGASDTQYF.